This T cell receptor (beta chain) was sequenced for a study of CD8 T cells in Susac syndrome (dated by TCRdb to the late 2010s). In terms of the full investigation: Among the sequenced Susac syndrome patients, over five had clinically active disease and 8 or 9 were in clinical remission. At blood withdrawal, Susac syndrome patients were therapy-naive, treated with corticosteroids (with IVIg additionally given to some), or treated with IVIg alone. Whether CD8+ T cell activation and differentiation in Susac syndrome was antigen driven was tested using repertoire sequencing. The investigation overall reported the following: The number of individuals in the TCR sequencing and HLA analysis was recognized as being relatively small. In the CD4+ T cell repertoire of Susac syndrome patients, clonal expansion was not detected.

Peripheral blood CD8+ and CD4+ T cells from healthy donors, Susac syndrome patients and multiple sclerosis patients were profiled using high-throughput TCR beta sequencing. Recently defined diagnostic criteria for definite or probable disease were met by the Susac syndrome patients. CD8+ TEMRA cells were enriched by FACS, while bulk CD8+ and CD4+ T cells were purified by magnetic negative isolation. Blood was drawn into EDTA tubes, processed within 24 hours, and PBMCs were isolated by density gradient centrifugation. PBMCs destined for TCR sequencing were cryopreserved in liquid nitrogen and later thawed in a 37 °C water bath. The sorted or isolated CD4+, CD8+ and CD8+ TEMRA cells had a purity of 90% or higher. In the case of this clonotype: It has no known antigen specificity. Per-base quality was not reported, and no clone a single base away is much larger than it.

CDR3 length: 16 amino acids, cysteine to phenylalanine. Solely the CDR3 DNA is kept, with 48 bases framed from the first base. The junction shows trimming of 4 bases on V and 0 bases on J, and the gene matches do not reach 5 bases of it. Based on the germline V gene, the CDR1 and CDR2 sequences are SGHRS and YFSETQ. RNA was extracted with the RNeasy kit and 0.5 to 1 ug was reverse transcribed using random hexamers. The immunoSEQ multiplex PCR assay, covering 54 Vbeta and 13 Jbeta segments, was used to amplify TCR beta CDR3 regions. PCR amplification bias was corrected using a synthetic template baseline for primer optimization and computational correction. The authors' pipeline ran thus. Reads were assigned to V, D and J genes according to IMGT and analyzed in immunoSEQ Analyzer, with only productive sequences retained. Clonality was computed as one minus Shannon entropy normalized by log2 of the number of productive unique sequences. For each patient and control, public and private clones were evaluated among the 100 most prevalent clones. Clones were defined as Susac-specific if absent from the healthy and MS cohorts, from 900 to 1,200 published viral clones and from other ImmuneACCESS disease sequences. TCRdb reran the public reads through fastp at Q25 and MiXCR, keeping productive beta chains. Rows are combined by CDR3 protein, so each entry shows the most common genes and DNA. V and J calls and clone size were set by TCRdb, not the authors. Present in this sample are some 150,000 distinct CDR3 sequences, 85% to 95% of which were seen just once. The leading ten clones occupy 0.16% of the sample.

The sample comprised CD4+ T cells from PBMCs. The origin of this receptor is a human donor with Susac syndrome. Here the chain combines TRBV5-1 and TRBJ2-3, with TRBD2 matching 10 junction bases. The CDR3 reads as follows: CASSVDSGGSTDTQYF. The bases read TGCGCCAGCAGCGTCGATAGCGGGGGGAGCACAGATACGCAGTATTTT.